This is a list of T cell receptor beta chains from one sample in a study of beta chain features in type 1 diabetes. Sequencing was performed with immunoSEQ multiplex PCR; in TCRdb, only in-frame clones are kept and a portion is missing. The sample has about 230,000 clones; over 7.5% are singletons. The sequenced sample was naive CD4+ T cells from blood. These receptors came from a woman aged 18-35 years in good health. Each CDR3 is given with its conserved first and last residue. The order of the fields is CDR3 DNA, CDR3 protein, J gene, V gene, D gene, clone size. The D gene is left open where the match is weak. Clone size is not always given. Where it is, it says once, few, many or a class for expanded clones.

DNA: TGTGCCAGCAGCTTGGTTTCGGGCGGGCGAGAGACCCAGTACTTC
CDR3: CASSLVSGGRETQYF
J: TRBJ2-5
V: TRBV5-6
D: .
size: few

DNA: TGTGCCAACTTGGGACTGATCTACGAGCAGTACTTC
CDR3: CANLGLIYEQYF
J: TRBJ2-7
V: TRBV21-1
D: .
size: .

DNA: TGTGCCAGTAGTAAATACCATACAAGTCTAAGACAAGCCACCGGGGAGCTGTTTTTT
CDR3: CASSKYHTSLRQATGELFF
J: TRBJ2-2
V: TRBV19
D: .
size: .

DNA: TGTGCCAGCAGTATGGGACAGGGTATGCGGCCCCAGCATTTT
CDR3: CASSMGQGMRPQHF
J: TRBJ1-5
V: TRBV6-5
D: TRBD1
size: .

DNA: TGTGCCAGCAGCAAGGGCGGGGGCACAGATACGCAGTATTTT
CDR3: CASSKGGGTDTQYF
J: TRBJ2-3
V: TRBV21-1
D: .
size: .

DNA: TGTGCTAGTGGTTTGCTCGGGTGGCAGTTCTTC
CDR3: CASGLLGWQFF
J: TRBJ2-1
V: TRBV12-5
D: .
size: .

DNA: TGCGCCAGCAGCTTGGAAGGCGGGGGGAAGGGAGAGACCCAGTACTTC
CDR3: CASSLEGGGKGETQYF
J: TRBJ2-5
V: TRBV5-1
D: TRBD2
size: .

DNA: TGTGCCAGCAGCTTGGCCTTATTGACAGGGGAAGAGACCCAGTACTTC
CDR3: CASSLALLTGEETQYF
J: TRBJ2-5
V: TRBV5-4
D: TRBD1
size: many

DNA: TGTGCCAGCAGTTACCCGAAGACAGGGGAAGCTTTCTTT
CDR3: CASSYPKTGEAFF
J: TRBJ1-1
V: TRBV6-6
D: TRBD1
size: .

DNA: TGCGCCAGCAGCTTGAGGACTAGCGGGAGCCACACCTACTACGAGCAGTACTTC
CDR3: CASSLRTSGSHTYYEQYF
J: TRBJ2-7
V: TRBV5-1
D: TRBD2
size: few

DNA: TGTGCCAGCAGCATACCGGGACAGAACTACAATGAGCAGTTCTTC
CDR3: CASSIPGQNYNEQFF
J: TRBJ2-1
V: TRBV5-6
D: TRBD1
size: few

DNA: TGTGCCAGTAGTCTCCCCGGACAGGGGGCGACTGAAGCTTTCTTT
CDR3: CASSLPGQGATEAFF
J: TRBJ1-1
V: TRBV19
D: TRBD1
size: few

DNA: TGTGCCAGTAGTTCCGGACTAGCGCTGAATGAGCAGTTCTTC
CDR3: CASSSGLALNEQFF
J: TRBJ2-1
V: TRBV19
D: TRBD2
size: few

DNA: TGTGCCAGCAGCCGACCAGGAGGGGATGGCTACACCTTC
CDR3: CASSRPGGDGYTF
J: TRBJ1-2
V: TRBV27
D: .
size: few

DNA: TGTGCCAGCAGCTTACAGCGGGGTGTCACAGATACGCAGTATTTT
CDR3: CASSLQRGVTDTQYF
J: TRBJ2-3
V: TRBV7-2
D: TRBD2
size: few

DNA: TGTGCCAGCAGTGAAGGGGGGGGTAGAGAGACCCAGTACTTC
CDR3: CASSEGGGRETQYF
J: TRBJ2-5
V: TRBV6-1
D: TRBD2
size: .

DNA: TGTGCCAGCAGTTCCTCCTGGGGGGTCTATAATTCACCCCTCCACTTT
CDR3: CASSSSWGVYNSPLHF
J: TRBJ1-6
V: TRBV27
D: .
size: few

DNA: TGTGCCAGCACAACCGCTAGCGGGCGGGAGCAGTACTTC
CDR3: CASTTASGREQYF
J: TRBJ2-7
V: TRBV18
D: TRBD2
size: few

DNA: TGTGCCACCAGCAGAGATCAGGGGGCCACCTACGAGCAGTACTTC
CDR3: CATSRDQGATYEQYF
J: TRBJ2-7
V: TRBV15
D: TRBD1
size: few

DNA: TGTGCCTGGAATAAGGGGCGCGACTATGGCTACACCTTC
CDR3: CAWNKGRDYGYTF
J: TRBJ1-2
V: TRBV30
D: .
size: .

DNA: TGTGCCAGCAGCTTGGCGGGACAACTCACGGGAGCTTTCTTT
CDR3: CASSLAGQLTGAFF
J: TRBJ1-1
V: TRBV5-8
D: .
size: .

DNA: TGCGCCAGCAGCCGGGACCGGGACAGGGTCACAGATACGCAGTATTTT
CDR3: CASSRDRDRVTDTQYF
J: TRBJ2-3
V: TRBV5-1
D: TRBD1
size: few

DNA: TGTGCCAGTAGTGGAGGGATGTCGGTTGATACGCAGTATTTT
CDR3: CASSGGMSVDTQYF
J: TRBJ2-3
V: TRBV6-1
D: .
size: .

DNA: TGCAGCGGACAGGACAGGGGTTACGAGCAGTACTTC
CDR3: CSGQDRGYEQYF
J: TRBJ2-7
V: TRBV29-1
D: TRBD1
size: many

DNA: TGTGCCAGCAGCGTGGACTTCGCACCCGAAGCTTTCTTT
CDR3: CASSVDFAPEAFF
J: TRBJ1-1
V: TRBV5-4
D: .
size: few

DNA: TGCGCCAGGCAGCGGGAGGGCCTGGAGACCCAGTACTTC
CDR3: CARQREGLETQYF
J: TRBJ2-5
V: TRBV5-1
D: TRBD2
size: few

DNA: TGCGCCAGCACAGCGCTAGCGGGGAAAGAGACCCAGTACTTC
CDR3: CASTALAGKETQYF
J: TRBJ2-5
V: TRBV5-1
D: TRBD2
size: .

DNA: TGTGCCACCAGCAGAGATCCAGGGACTGAAGCTTTCTTT
CDR3: CATSRDPGTEAFF
J: TRBJ1-1
V: TRBV15
D: .
size: few

DNA: TGCGCCAGCAGCCGGGAAGCGGGAGTTTGGGAGCAGTTCTTC
CDR3: CASSREAGVWEQFF
J: TRBJ2-1
V: TRBV4-1
D: TRBD2
size: .

DNA: TGCGCCAGCAGCTCCCGTGGGACAGGGTCGATTGAGCAGTTCTTC
CDR3: CASSSRGTGSIEQFF
J: TRBJ2-1
V: TRBV5-1
D: TRBD1
size: few

DNA: TGTGCCATCAGTGAGCCCGGGACATCACTCGAAAAAGGCACTGAAGCTTTCTTT
CDR3: CAISEPGTSLEKGTEAFF
J: TRBJ1-1
V: TRBV10-3
D: .
size: few

DNA: TGTGCCAGCAGTCATCGACAAGCTGAAGCTTTCTTT
CDR3: CASSHRQAEAFF
J: TRBJ1-1
V: TRBV6-5
D: .
size: few

DNA: TGTGCCAGCAGTGAAAAGTGGACAGGGGCCGGCTACACCTTC
CDR3: CASSEKWTGAGYTF
J: TRBJ1-2
V: TRBV25-1
D: TRBD1
size: few

DNA: TGTGCCAGCAGCCCCCTGGGACAGAACAATGAGCAGTTCTTC
CDR3: CASSPLGQNNEQFF
J: TRBJ2-1
V: TRBV7-9
D: TRBD1
size: many

DNA: TGTGCCAGCAGCCTATGGACAGGGGGTTTAGCTAACTATGGCTACACCTTC
CDR3: CASSLWTGGLANYGYTF
J: TRBJ1-2
V: TRBV5-6
D: TRBD1
size: few

DNA: TGTGCCAGTAGTCAGGGCAGCTCCTACGAGCAGTACTTC
CDR3: CASSQGSSYEQYF
J: TRBJ2-7
V: TRBV19
D: .
size: few

DNA: TGTGCCAGCAGTACCATCGAGGGGGCAGATACGCAGTATTTT
CDR3: CASSTIEGADTQYF
J: TRBJ2-3
V: TRBV6-5
D: .
size: .

DNA: TGTGCCAGCAGCGAACTAGCGGGAGCTAGCACAGATACGCAGTATTTT
CDR3: CASSELAGASTDTQYF
J: TRBJ2-3
V: TRBV7-9
D: TRBD2
size: many

DNA: TGCGCCAGCAGTGACCGAGGGCGCGAAGAGACCCAGTACTTC
CDR3: CASSDRGREETQYF
J: TRBJ2-5
V: TRBV10-1
D: .
size: few

DNA: TGTGCCAGCAGTGCCGGGACAGGGGGGTACTATGGCTACACCTTC
CDR3: CASSAGTGGYYGYTF
J: TRBJ1-2
V: TRBV2
D: TRBD1
size: few

DNA: TGTGCCAGTAGTATGGCAGGGGGCGCTGGGGCCAACGTCCTGACTTTC
CDR3: CASSMAGGAGANVLTF
J: TRBJ2-6
V: TRBV19
D: TRBD1
size: few

DNA: TGTGCCTGGAGTTTTGGCCTAGCGGGAAGCACAGATACGCAGTATTTT
CDR3: CAWSFGLAGSTDTQYF
J: TRBJ2-3
V: TRBV30
D: TRBD2
size: .

DNA: TGCGCCAGCAGCCCCCCAACTAGCGGCTCCTACAATGAGCAGTTCTTC
CDR3: CASSPPTSGSYNEQFF
J: TRBJ2-1
V: TRBV5-1
D: TRBD2
size: .

DNA: TGTGCCAGCAGTTCTCGGACAGCAAGCCTGGGTGAAGCTTTCTTT
CDR3: CASSSRTASLGEAFF
J: TRBJ1-1
V: TRBV27
D: .
size: .

DNA: TGCAGCGTTGAACGGAGGGGCACTGAAGCTTTCTTT
CDR3: CSVERRGTEAFF
J: TRBJ1-1
V: TRBV29-1
D: .
size: .

DNA: TGTGCCAGCAGACAAGCGGGGCCCTCCTACGAGCAGTACTTC
CDR3: CASRQAGPSYEQYF
J: TRBJ2-7
V: TRBV6-1
D: TRBD2
size: .